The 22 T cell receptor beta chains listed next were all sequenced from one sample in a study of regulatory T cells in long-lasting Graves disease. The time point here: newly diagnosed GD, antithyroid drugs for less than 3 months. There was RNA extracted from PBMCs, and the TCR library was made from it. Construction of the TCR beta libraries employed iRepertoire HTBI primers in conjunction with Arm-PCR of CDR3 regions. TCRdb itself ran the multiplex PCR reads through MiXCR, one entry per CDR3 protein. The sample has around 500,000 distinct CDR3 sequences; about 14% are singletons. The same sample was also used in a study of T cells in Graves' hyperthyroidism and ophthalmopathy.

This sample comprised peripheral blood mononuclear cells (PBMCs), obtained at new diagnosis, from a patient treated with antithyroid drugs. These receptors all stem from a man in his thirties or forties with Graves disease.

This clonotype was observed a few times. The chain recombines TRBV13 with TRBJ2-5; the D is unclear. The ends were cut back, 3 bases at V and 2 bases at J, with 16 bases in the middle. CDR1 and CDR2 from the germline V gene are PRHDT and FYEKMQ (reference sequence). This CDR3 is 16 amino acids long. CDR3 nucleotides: TGTGCCAGCAGCTTTTCGGCGTCAGGCTTACAAGAGACCCAGTACTTC. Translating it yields CASSFSASGLQETQYF.

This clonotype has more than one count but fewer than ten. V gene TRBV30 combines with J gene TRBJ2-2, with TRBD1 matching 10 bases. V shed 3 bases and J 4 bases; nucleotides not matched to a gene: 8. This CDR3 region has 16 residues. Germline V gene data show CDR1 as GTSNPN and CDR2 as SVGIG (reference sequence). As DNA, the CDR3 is TGTGCCTGGAGCCCTTGGGACAGGGGTGGCACCGGGGAGCTGTTTTTT. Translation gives CAWSPWDRGGTGELFF.

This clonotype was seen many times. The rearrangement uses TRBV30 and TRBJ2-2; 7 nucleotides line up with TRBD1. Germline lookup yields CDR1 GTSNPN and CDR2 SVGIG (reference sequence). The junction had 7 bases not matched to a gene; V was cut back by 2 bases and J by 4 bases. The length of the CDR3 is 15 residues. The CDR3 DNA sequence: TGTGCCTGGAGTCAGAGGGACAGAGCCACCGGGGAGCTGTTTTTT. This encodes CAWSQRDRATGELFF.

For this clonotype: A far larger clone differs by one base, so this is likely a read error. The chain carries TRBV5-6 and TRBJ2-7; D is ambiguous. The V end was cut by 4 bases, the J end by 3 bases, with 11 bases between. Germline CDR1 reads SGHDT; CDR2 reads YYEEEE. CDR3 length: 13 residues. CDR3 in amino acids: CASSTQEDYEQYV. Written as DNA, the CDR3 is TGTGCCAGCAGCACTCAGGAAGACTACGAGCAGTACGTC.

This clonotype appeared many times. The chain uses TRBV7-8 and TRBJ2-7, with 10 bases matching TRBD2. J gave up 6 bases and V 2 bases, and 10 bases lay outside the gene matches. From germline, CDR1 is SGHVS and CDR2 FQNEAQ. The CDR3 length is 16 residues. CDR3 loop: CASSLMEAGGSGEQYF. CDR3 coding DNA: TGTGCCAGCAGCTTAATGGAAGCGGGAGGGTCGGGCGAGCAGTACTTC.

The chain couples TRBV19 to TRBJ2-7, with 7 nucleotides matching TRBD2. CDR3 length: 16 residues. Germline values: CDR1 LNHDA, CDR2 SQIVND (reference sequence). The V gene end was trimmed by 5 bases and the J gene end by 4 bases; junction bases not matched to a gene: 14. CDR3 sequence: CASSGKGLERGYEQYF. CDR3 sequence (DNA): TGTGCCAGTAGTGGGAAAGGACTAGAAAGGGGTTACGAGCAGTACTTC. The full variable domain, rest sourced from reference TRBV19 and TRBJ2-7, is DGGITQSPKYLFRKEGQNVTLSCEQNLNHDAMYWYRQDPGQGLRLIYYSQIVNDFQKGDIAEGYSVSREKKESFPLTVTSAQKNPTAFYLCASSGKGLERGYEQYFGPGTRLTVT.

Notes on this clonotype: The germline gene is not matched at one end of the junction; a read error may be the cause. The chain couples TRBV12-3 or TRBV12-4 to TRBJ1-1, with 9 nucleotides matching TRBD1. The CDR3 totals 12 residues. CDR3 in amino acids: CANSGDRAEAFF. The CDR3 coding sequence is TGTGCCAACAGTGGGGACAGGGCTGAAGCTTTCTTT.

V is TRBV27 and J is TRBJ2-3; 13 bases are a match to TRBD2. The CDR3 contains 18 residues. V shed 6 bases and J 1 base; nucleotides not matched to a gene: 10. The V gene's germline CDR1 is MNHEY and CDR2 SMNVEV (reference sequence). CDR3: CASSQTSGRTLGTDTQYF. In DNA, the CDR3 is TGTGCCAGCAGCCAGACTAGCGGGAGGACATTGGGCACAGATACGCAGTATTTT.

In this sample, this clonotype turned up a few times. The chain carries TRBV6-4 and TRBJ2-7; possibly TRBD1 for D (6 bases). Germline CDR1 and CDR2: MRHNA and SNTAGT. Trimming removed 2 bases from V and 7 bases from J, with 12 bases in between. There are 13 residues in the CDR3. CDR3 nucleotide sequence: TGTGCCAGCAGTGACACAACAGGGTTTGAGCAGTACTTC. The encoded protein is CASSDTTGFEQYF.

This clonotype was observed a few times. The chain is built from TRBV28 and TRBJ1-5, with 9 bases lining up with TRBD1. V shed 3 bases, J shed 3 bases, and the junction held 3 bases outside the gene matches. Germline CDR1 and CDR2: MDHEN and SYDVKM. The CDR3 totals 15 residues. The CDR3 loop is CASSLRQGDNQPQHF. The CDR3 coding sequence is TGTGCCAGCAGTTTGAGACAGGGGGACAATCAGCCCCAGCATTTT.

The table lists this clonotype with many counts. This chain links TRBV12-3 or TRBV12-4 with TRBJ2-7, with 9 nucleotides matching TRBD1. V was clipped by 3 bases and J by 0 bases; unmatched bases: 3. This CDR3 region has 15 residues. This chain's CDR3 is CASSLGTGNSYEQYF. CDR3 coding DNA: TGTGCCAGCAGTTTGGGGACAGGGAACTCCTACGAGCAGTACTTC.

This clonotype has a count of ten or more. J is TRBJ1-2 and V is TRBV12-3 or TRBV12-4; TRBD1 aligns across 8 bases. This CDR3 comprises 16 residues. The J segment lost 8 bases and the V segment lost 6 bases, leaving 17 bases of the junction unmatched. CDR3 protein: CASSFRDRFRPGGYTF. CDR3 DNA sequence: TGTGCCAGCAGCTTCCGGGACAGGTTCAGGCCGGGGGGCTACACCTTC.

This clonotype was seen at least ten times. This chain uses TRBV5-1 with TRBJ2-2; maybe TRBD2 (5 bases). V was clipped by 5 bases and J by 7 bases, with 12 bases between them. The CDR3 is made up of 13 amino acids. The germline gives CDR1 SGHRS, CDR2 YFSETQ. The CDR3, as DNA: TGCGCCAGCAGATGGCTGGAGGTCGGGGAGCTGTTTTTT. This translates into CASRWLEVGELFF. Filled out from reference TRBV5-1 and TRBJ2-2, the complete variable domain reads KAGVTQTPRYLIKTRGQQVTLSCSPISGHRSVSWYQQTPGQGLQFLFEYFSETQRNKGNFPGRFSGRQFSNSRSEMNVSTLELGDSALYLCASRWLEVGELFFGEGSRLTVL.

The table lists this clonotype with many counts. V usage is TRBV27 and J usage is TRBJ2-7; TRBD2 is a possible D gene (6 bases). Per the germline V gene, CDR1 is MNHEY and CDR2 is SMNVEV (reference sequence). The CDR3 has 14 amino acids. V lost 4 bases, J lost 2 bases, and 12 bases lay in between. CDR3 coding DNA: TGTGCCAGCAGTTCCGGGAGCCACCCCTACGAGCAGTACTTC. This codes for CASSSGSHPYEQYF.

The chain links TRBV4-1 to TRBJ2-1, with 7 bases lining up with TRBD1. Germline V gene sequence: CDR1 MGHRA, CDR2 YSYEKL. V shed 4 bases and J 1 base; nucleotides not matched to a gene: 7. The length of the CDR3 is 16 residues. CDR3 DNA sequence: TGCGCCAGCAGCCGATTTACAGGGGCGTCCTACAATGAGCAGTTCTTC. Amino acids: CASSRFTGASYNEQFF.

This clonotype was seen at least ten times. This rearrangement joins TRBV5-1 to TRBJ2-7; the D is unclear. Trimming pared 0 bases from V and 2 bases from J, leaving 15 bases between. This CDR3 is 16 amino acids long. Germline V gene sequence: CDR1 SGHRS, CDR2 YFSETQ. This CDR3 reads CASSLVRPAAAYEQYF. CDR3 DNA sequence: TGCGCCAGCAGCTTGGTTCGTCCGGCAGCAGCCTACGAGCAGTACTTC.

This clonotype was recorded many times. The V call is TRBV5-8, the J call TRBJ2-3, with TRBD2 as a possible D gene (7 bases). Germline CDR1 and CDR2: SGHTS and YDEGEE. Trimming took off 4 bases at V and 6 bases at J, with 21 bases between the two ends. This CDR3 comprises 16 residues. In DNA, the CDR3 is TGTGCCAGCAGCCAAATGAGGGGGACTAAGTCTGATACGCAGTATTTT. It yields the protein CASSQMRGTKSDTQYF.

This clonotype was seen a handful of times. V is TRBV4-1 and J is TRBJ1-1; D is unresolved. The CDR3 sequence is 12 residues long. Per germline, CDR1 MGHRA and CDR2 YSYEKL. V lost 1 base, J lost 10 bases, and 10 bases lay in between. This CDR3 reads CASSQGPAGAFF. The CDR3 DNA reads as TGCGCCAGCAGCCAAGGGCCAGCCGGAGCTTTCTTT.

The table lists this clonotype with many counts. This chain's CDR3 is CSARAEGSSPLHF. For the CDR3, the DNA is TGCAGTGCTAGAGCGGAGGGATCCTCTCCCCTCCACTTT. The V call is TRBV20-1, the J call TRBJ1-6; D gene unclear. CDR3 length: 13 amino acids. Trimming removed 1 base from V and 13 bases from J, with 14 bases in between. Germline values: CDR1 DFQATT, CDR2 SNEGSKA (reference sequence).

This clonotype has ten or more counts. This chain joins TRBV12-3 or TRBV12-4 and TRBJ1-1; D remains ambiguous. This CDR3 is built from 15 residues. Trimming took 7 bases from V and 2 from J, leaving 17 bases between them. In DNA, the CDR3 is TGTGCCAGCACCTTATTCAACAGCCCTAACACTGAAGCTTTCTTT. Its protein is CASTLFNSPNTEAFF.

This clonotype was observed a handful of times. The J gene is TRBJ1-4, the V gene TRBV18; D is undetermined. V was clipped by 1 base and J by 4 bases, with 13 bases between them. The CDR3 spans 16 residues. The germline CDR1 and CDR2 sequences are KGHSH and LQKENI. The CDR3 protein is CASSPRGRTFNEKLFF. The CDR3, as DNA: TGTGCCAGCTCACCACGCGGACGGACCTTTAATGAAAAACTGTTTTTT. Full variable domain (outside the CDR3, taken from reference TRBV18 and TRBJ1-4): NAGVMQNPRHLVRRRGQEARLRCSPMKGHSHVYWYRQLPEEGLKFMVYLQKENIIDESGMPKERFSAEFPKEGPSILRIQQVVRGDSAAYFCASSPRGRTFNEKLFFGSGTQLSVL.

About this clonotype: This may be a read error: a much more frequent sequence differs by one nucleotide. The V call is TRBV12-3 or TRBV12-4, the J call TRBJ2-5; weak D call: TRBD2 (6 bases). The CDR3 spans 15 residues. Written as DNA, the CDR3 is TGTGCCAGCAGCCCAAATACTAGCTTCCAAGAGACCCGGTACTTC. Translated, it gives CASSPNTSFQETRYF.